This T cell receptor beta chain originates from a study of Graves' ophthalmopathy and Graves' hyperthyroidism. Overall study findings and caveats: Blood repertoires reportedly contained most expanded thyroid clonotypes above 0.001 frequency. A model built from 13 signatures distinguished ophthalmopathy from stable hyperthyroidism with approximately 90% sensitivity and about 84% specificity.

Clinical symptoms, serum thyroxine, TRAb, thyroid ultrasound and orbital computed tomography determined diagnosis. Amplification targeted the TCR beta CDR3 regions, with RNA transcripts as the source material. An opening RT-PCR round employed HTBI primers and preceded a second-round multiplex PCR. TCRdb reprocessed the multiplex PCR reads with MiXCR, giving one entry per CDR3 protein. The repertoire holds roughly 230,000 distinct CDR3 sequences, about 22% seen once, with more than 35% in the top ten. Turning to this clonotype: Its antigen is currently unknown.

The germline V gene has CDR1 LNHDA and CDR2 SQIVND (reference sequence). The CDR3 totals 13 residues. V lost 3 bases, J lost 5 bases, and 8 bases lay in between. The sample comprised peripheral blood. The V call is TRBV19, the J call TRBJ1-5; D is perhaps TRBD1 (5 bases). The source of this sequence is a woman aged 45-60 years with Graves' ophthalmopathy. The CDR3 DNA sequence: TGTGCCAGTAGTATTGAAGGGGATCAGCCCCAGCATTTT. It is translated as CASSIEGDQPQHF.